The sequence of this TCR beta chain was determined in a study of siplizumab effects on memory and regulatory T cells. The V end lost 0 bases, the J end lost 3 bases, and 9 bases lay between the germline ends. CDR1 is SGHTA, CDR2 FQGNSA, per germline. The CDR3 is 14 amino acids. The study's findings and limits: Siplizumab led to significantly less abundant alloreactive sequences that could be traced back to unstimulated CD4+ memory cells. Only a minority of proliferating CD4+ or CD8+ clones had an assignable naive or memory phenotype, with roughly 80-97% lacking one. Naive T cells apparently outstripped memory cells in diversity and seemed major alloresponse contributors. Mappable alloreactive CD4+ clones were on average 68.8% Treg-derived with siplizumab, around 25% in controls.

About this clone: No antigen is known for it.

Clones were sequenced by immunoSEQ multiplex PCR, and TCRdb holds only the in-frame ones, with some missing. The sample shows roughly 92,000 clones, around 94% of them seen only once. J is TRBJ2-7 and V is TRBV7-2; D call uncertain. The sample comprised non-Treg CD4+ T cells sorted from blood. The sequence derives from a human donor in good health. The CDR3 protein is CASSLAATDYEQYF. The CDR3 DNA reads TGTGCCAGCAGCTTAGCTGCTACCGACTACGAGCAGTACTTC.